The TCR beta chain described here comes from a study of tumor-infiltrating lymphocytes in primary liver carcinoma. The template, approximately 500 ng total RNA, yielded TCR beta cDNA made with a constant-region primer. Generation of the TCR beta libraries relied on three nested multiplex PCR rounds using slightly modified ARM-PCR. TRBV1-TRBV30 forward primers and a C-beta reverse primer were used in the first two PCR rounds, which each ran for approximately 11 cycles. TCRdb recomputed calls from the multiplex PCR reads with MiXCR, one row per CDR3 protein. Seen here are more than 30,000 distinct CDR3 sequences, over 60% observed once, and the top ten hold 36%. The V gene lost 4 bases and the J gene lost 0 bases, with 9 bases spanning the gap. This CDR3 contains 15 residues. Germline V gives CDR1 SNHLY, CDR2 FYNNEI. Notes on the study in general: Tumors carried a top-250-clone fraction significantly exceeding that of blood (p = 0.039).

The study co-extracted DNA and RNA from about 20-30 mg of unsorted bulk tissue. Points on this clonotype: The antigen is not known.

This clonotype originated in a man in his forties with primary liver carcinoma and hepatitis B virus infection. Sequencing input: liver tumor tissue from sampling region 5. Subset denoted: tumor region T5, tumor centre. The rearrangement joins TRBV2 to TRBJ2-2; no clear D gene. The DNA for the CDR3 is TGTGCCAGCAGTGGAGTACGATCGAACACCGGGGAGCTGTTTTTT. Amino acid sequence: CASSGVRSNTGELFF.